The 9 T cell receptor beta chains presented below share a single source sample, sequenced in a study of Ad26.COV2.S vaccination and SARS-CoV-2 variants. TCRdb's table, derived via immunoSEQ multiplex PCR, lists solely in-frame clones and lacks some. Of fewer than 800,000 clones listed, roughly 90% are singletons. Noted treatment: some 20 received Ad26.COV2.S at low or high dose, single or two shots; 5 received placebo; per-sample allocation not given. Vaccine and placebo recipients were sampled on day 63 after the first injection. The source was peripheral blood, collected in a trial of Ad26.COV2.S vaccine versus placebo. Source of these receptors: a person aged 18-65 years who received the Ad26.COV2.S COVID-19 vaccine or a placebo.

The chain links TRBV6-5 to TRBJ2-3; possible D gene TRBD1, 5 bases. The CDR3 loop spans 13 amino acids. In germline, CDR1 is MNHEY, CDR2 SVGAGI. V lost 10 bases, J lost 1 base, and 12 bases lay in between. As DNA, the CDR3 is TGTGCCATAATGGGGCAGGGCACAGATACGCAGTATTTT. It encodes CAIMGQGTDTQYF.

V gene TRBV27 combines with J gene TRBJ1-5, with 9 bases matching TRBD1. The CDR3 is 16 residues long. CDR1 and CDR2 (germline): MNHEY, SMNVEV (reference sequence). Trimming removed 6 bases from V and 2 bases from J; junction bases left unmatched: 8. DNA of the CDR3: TGTGCCAGCAGATCCGGGACAGGGTTGGGCAATCAGCCCCAGCATTTT. Amino acid sequence: CASRSGTGLGNQPQHF.

This chain uses TRBV6-5 with TRBJ2-1; D gene uncertain. Germline CDR1 MNHEY, CDR2 SVGAGI. The length of the CDR3 is 14 residues. V lost 2 bases and J lost 5, with 10 bases in between. The CDR3: CASSYPRLNNEQFF. The CDR3, as DNA: TGTGCCAGCAGTTACCCTCGATTGAACAATGAGCAGTTCTTC.

This chain joins TRBV27 and TRBJ2-3; 8 nucleotides match TRBD2. J lost 4 bases, V lost 3 bases, and 9 bases had no gene match. There are 16 residues in the CDR3. In germline, CDR1 is MNHEY, CDR2 SMNVEV (reference sequence). CDR3 nucleotides: TGTGCCAGCAGTTTCGGGGCGGGGGGCCGGGCAGATACGCAGTATTTT. This encodes CASSFGAGGRADTQYF.

The chain has TRBV24-1 and TRBJ2-2, with 11 bases fitting TRBD1. Germline CDR1 is KGHDR and CDR2 is SFDVKD. The CDR3 loop spans 15 amino acids. J gave up 1 base and V 9 bases, and 3 bases lay outside the gene matches. CDR3 residues: CATGGTGGNTGELFF. The CDR3, as DNA: TGTGCCACCGGTGGGACAGGGGGGAACACCGGGGAGCTGTTTTTT.

The chain has TRBV3-1 (or the pseudogene TRBV3-2) and TRBJ1-6; D is perhaps TRBD1 (6 bases). The CDR3 has 17 residues. The germline V and J ends were trimmed by 1 base and 2 bases, with 12 bases remaining between them. From germline, CDR1 is LGHDT and CDR2 YNNKEL (reference sequence). In DNA, the CDR3 is TGTGCCAGCAGCCAAGGTCCCGGGGGCGCCTATAATTCACCCCTCCACTTT. Protein: CASSQGPGGAYNSPLHF.

This clone was observed a single time. The sample contains more than one DNA sequence encoding this CDR3. V is TRBV7-2 and J is TRBJ1-5; no firm D call. CDR1 SGHTA and CDR2 FQGNSA come from the germline V gene. With 1 base removed from V and 5 bases from J, the gap between germline ends came to 6 bases. The CDR3 length is 13 residues. The CDR3 reads CASSLGGHQPQHF. The DNA for the CDR3 is TGTGCCAGCAGCTTAGGTGGGCATCAGCCCCAGCATTTT.

The rearrangement uses TRBV29-1 and TRBJ2-3, with 8 positions matching TRBD1. Germline CDR1 and CDR2: SQVTM and ANQGSEA. The CDR3 is 12 amino acids. V lost 4 bases and J lost 13; bases outside the gene matches: 10. The CDR3, as DNA: TGCAGCGTTGTCTCCAGCTCGGACAGGGAGTATTTT. It codes for CSVVSSSDREYF.

The chain uses TRBV7-9 and TRBJ1-2; D ambiguous. Germline V CDR1 and CDR2: SEHNR, FQNEAQ (reference sequence). This CDR3 comprises 16 residues. V lost 10 bases to trimming and J lost 0 bases, with 21 bases between them. The CDR3 spells CATSPPRLAPNYGYTF. DNA of the CDR3: TGTGCCACCTCGCCCCCCAGACTTGCCCCTAACTATGGCTACACCTTC.